This T cell receptor beta chain came from a study of identical twins. Study results and caveats: A partial confounding effect on zero-insertion analyses could come from invariant MAIT and iNKT cells. The study drew conclusions from cross-sectional statistical analysis, not from following the same donors.

In TCRdb, the 5' RACE reads were re-called with MiXCR into one record per CDR3 protein. Counted here are more than 1.5 million distinct CDR3 sequences, about 32% occurring once; the ten biggest clones make up about 0.25%. About this clonotype itself: No antigen is known for it.

The sample consisted of cord blood. The TCR originated in a newborn girl in good health.

The CDR3 nucleotides are TGTGCCAGCAGCTTATCTTCCGGCTGGGGCTACACCTTC. It yields the protein CASSLSSGWGYTF. The rearrangement links TRBV7-9 to TRBJ1-2; D ambiguous. V was trimmed by 2 bases and J by 8 bases, leaving 12 bases between them. The CDR3 is made up of 13 amino acids. The germline CDR1 and CDR2 sequences are SEHNR and FQNEAQ (reference sequence).